Included here is one TCR beta chain sequence, with context. Its antigen is not identified. The V gene's germline CDR1 is LNHDA and CDR2 SQIVND (reference sequence). Trimming took 10 bases from V and 8 from J, leaving 15 bases between them. The CDR3 has 12 amino acids. This specimen comes from a study of shared clonotypes between healthy human individuals. Study results and limitations: Rarefaction indicated that sorted-subset sequencing remained incomplete although depth was large.

The assay was immunoSEQ multiplex PCR, and TCRdb's table has in-frame clones only and misses some. The repertoire has some 500,000 clones, about 95% of them found once; the top ten carry less than 0.06%. Splitting the CD4+ cells yielded a CD45RA+ naive subset and a CD45RA-negative memory subset. Sample: naive CD4+ T cells sorted from blood. Documented subset: CD45RA+ positively selected. This TCR came from a woman aged 30 to 39 in good health. V gene TRBV19 combines with J gene TRBJ2-4; tentative D call: TRBD1 (6 bases). The CDR3 here is CATINKGDIQYF. The CDR3 nucleotides are TGTGCCACCATAAATAAGGGGGACATTCAGTACTTC.